This T cell receptor beta chain stems from a study of blood T cells in healthy people across ages (dated by TCRdb to the mid-2010s). Regarding the complete study: In model experiments, template switching captured roughly one uniquely barcoded TCR beta cDNA molecule for every two T cells. Using deep sequencing normalized with unique cDNA molecular identifiers, the study measured how TCR beta repertoire diversity changes with age. Four age groups were formed from the donors: young (average approximately 15 years), middle-aged (approximately 39), aged (about 62) and long-lived (around 82). To avoid experimental bias, donors of different ages were spread randomly across the sequencing lanes. The study analyzed two additional independent replicas of 1 million unique cDNA reads from the same blood draw for two donors, one aged 18 to 30 and one aged 80 or older.

The roughly 39 donors, aged 6 to 90 years, were systemically healthy Caucasian individuals from Russia. Each donor gave about 9.8 milliliters of peripheral blood, drawn into EDTA-treated Vacutainer tubes. PBMCs were isolated by Ficoll-Paque density-gradient centrifugation, with at least 7 million obtained per sample. Total RNA was extracted from PBMCs with Trizol reagent, with at least 5.5 micrograms obtained per sample. For every donor, an aliquot of PBMCs went through flow cytometry to measure the percentages of naive CD45RAhigh/CD27high T cells. The germline V gene encodes CDR1 MNHNY and CDR2 SVGAGI (reference sequence). V gives up 6 bases and J gives up 5 bases, and the segment between their germline ends measures 13 bases. The CDR3 spans 13 residues, from the cysteine through the phenylalanine. Just CDR3 DNA is preserved here, 39 bases in frame from base 1. Libraries were constructed by 5' RACE. A second PCR of roughly 7 to 11 cycles was performed with a sample-barcoded 5' primer and a J-beta primer mix. A unique molecular identifier was introduced onto each TCR beta cDNA molecule by a template-switch 5' adaptor carrying 12 random nucleotides. At least 2.5 million CDR3-containing paired-end reads were obtained from each sample. First-strand cDNA was synthesized from all RNA with the Mint cDNA synthesis kit, primed by a TRBC-specific oligonucleotide. After uracil-DNA glycosylase treatment, a first 18-cycle PCR used universal primers M1SS and BC2_uni_R on all cDNA. The published analysis was carried out like this. Normalization of each sample was performed by random selection of 1 million high-quality reads, each carrying a distinct molecular identifier. Instead of being binned into consensus sequences, reads that shared molecular identifiers were thrown out. CDR3 identification, clonotype clustering and error correction used MiTCR with a Q25 quality threshold and the strictest error-elimination algorithm. A nonparametric unseen species model using Euler transformation provided a lower-bound estimate of total TCR beta diversity. TCRdb reprocessed the public reads (quality trimming at Q25 with fastp, clone calling with MiXCR) and kept in-frame beta chains. A single entry per CDR3 protein holds the most common genes and DNA from its merged rows. The V and J calls were not made by the authors but by TCRdb's processing. This sample lists 1.8 million or so distinct CDR3 sequences; approximately 40% were detected once. About 23% of the sample is taken by the ten largest.

What the work shows at the level of the full study, not this receptor alone: Because profiling used bulk unsorted PBMCs, naive and antigen-experienced compartments could not be compared conclusively. The percentage of naive T cells measured by flow cytometry correlated strongly with observed TCR beta diversity. Compared with the aged group, the long-lived group had more naive CD4+ T cells, fewer expanded clones and increased TCR diversity, a pattern suggesting age selection. Total diversity estimates from one million sequenced T cells were considered lower bounds and underestimates. Observed TCR beta diversity per million T cells fell roughly linearly with age, and a significant reduction was already apparent by age around 40. Because donor CMV infection status was unknown, age-related changes in expanded clonotypes were potentially confounded.

Concerning this clonotype: The target of this receptor is not known. Per-base qualities were not stored, and no clone one base away is much larger.

The sequence links TRBV6-6 to TRBJ2-5; the D gene is not confidently resolved. The sequence came from a human donor in good health. Input material: blood. The nucleotide sequence reads as follows: TGTGCCAGCAGCTCATTAGGCTGGGAGACCCAGTACTTC. Its translation is CASSSLGWETQYF.